A single sample gave rise to the 31 T cell receptor beta chains below, sequenced in a study of patients and donors after allogeneic stem cell transplantation. TCRdb called the RT-PCR reads again in MiXCR, with one record for every CDR3 protein. The profile covers roughly 960,000 distinct CDR3 sequences, with more than 15% appearing a single time and under 6.5% taken by the ten largest. The sample taken for sequencing was blood, either unsorted or a sorted T cell fraction (not recorded which). The receptor set was obtained from a human donor who was either an allogeneic HSCT recipient or a stem cell or donor lymphocyte infusion donor (not recorded which). It is not recorded whose cells these are; they may come from a transplant donor.

This clonotype was counted a few times. The chain recombines TRBV18 with TRBJ1-1; no firm D call. Trimming took off 3 bases at V and 0 bases at J, with 11 bases between the two ends. The CDR3 has 15 residues. Per germline, CDR1 KGHSH and CDR2 LQKENI. CDR3 coding DNA: TGTGCCAGCTCACCTCTGTCAGGTTTGAACACTGAAGCTTTCTTT. This translates into CASSPLSGLNTEAFF.

There are a few counts of this clonotype. For the CDR3, the DNA is TGCGCCAGCAGCCAAGCCCGGCGCGGGGGCACTGAAGCTTTCTTT. Translated: CASSQARRGGTEAFF. This chain uses TRBV4-1 with TRBJ1-1, with D possibly being TRBD1 (5 bases). Germline CDR1 reads MGHRA; CDR2 reads YSYEKL. The V and J ends lost 1 base and 4 bases respectively, with 13 bases between them. This CDR3 has 15 residues.

This clonotype turned up a few times. The V call is TRBV5-1, the J call TRBJ1-1; D remains unclear. CDR3 length equals 15 residues. From germline, CDR1 is SGHRS and CDR2 YFSETQ. Trimming removed 4 bases at V and 1 base at J, with 14 bases between. Here the CDR3 DNA reads TGCGCCAGCAGCCCCCACGGGGAACCGAACACTGAAGCTTTCTTT. This sequence encodes CASSPHGEPNTEAFF.

As to this clonotype: One base away lies a much larger clone, so this may be a sequencing read error. The chain employs TRBV11-2 and TRBJ2-7; D tentatively reads TRBD1 or TRBD2 (5 bases each). Looked up from germline, CDR1 is SGHAT and CDR2 is FQNNGV. The CDR3 length is 12 residues. The V end lost 6 bases, the J end lost 3 bases, and 9 bases lay between the germline ends. The DNA of the CDR3 is TGTGCCAGCAGTAGGGACCGCTACGAGCAGTACTTC. Translation: CASSRDRYEQYF. The full variable domain, in which reference TRBV11-2 and TRBJ2-7 provide the parts outside the CDR3, is EAGVAQSPRYKIIEKRQSVAFWCNPISGHATLYWYQQILGQGPKLLIQFQNNGVVDDSQLPKDRFSAERLKGVDSTLKIQPAKLEDSAVYLCASSRDRYEQYFGPGTRLTVT.

The sample holds a few counts of this clonotype. The chain couples TRBV20-1 to TRBJ2-5; D possibly matches TRBD1 or TRBD2 (5 bases each). Per germline, CDR1 DFQATT and CDR2 SNEGSKA (reference sequence). The ends were cut back, 5 bases at V and 1 base at J, with 20 bases in the middle. This CDR3 contains 16 residues. CDR3 nucleotide sequence: TGCAGTGCTCCCCACTCCCCGGGACGGCGCCAAGAGACCCAGTACTTC. It specifies CSAPHSPGRRQETQYF.

V is TRBV5-5 and J is TRBJ2-1, with 7 bases lining up with TRBD1. Germline assignment: CDR1 SGHKS and CDR2 YYEKEE (reference sequence). V was clipped by 6 bases and J by 9 bases; unmatched bases: 12. CDR3 length: 14 amino acids. The CDR3 loop reads CASTLLTGQGEQFF. CDR3 coding DNA: TGTGCCAGCACCCTATTGACAGGGCAGGGTGAGCAGTTCTTC.

This clonotype was seen more than once but under ten times. J is TRBJ1-2 and V is TRBV7-3; TRBD1 agrees at 7 bases. The CDR3 consists of 16 residues. The germline gives CDR1 SGHTA, CDR2 FQGTGA. Trimming took 5 bases from V and 4 from J; bases not matched to a gene: 13. The CDR3 nucleotides read TGTGCCAGCAGCGGAAACGCATGGACAGGAGCCTATGGCTACACCTTC. Translating gives CASSGNAWTGAYGYTF.

DNA of the CDR3: TGTGCCAGCAGCGCCCCGGTCGGGGAGGACACTGAAGCTTTCTTT. It encodes CASSAPVGEDTEAFF. The rearrangement joins TRBV5-4 to TRBJ1-1; D ambiguous. Germline V lookup: CDR1 SGHNT, CDR2 YYREEE (reference sequence). CDR3 length equals 15 residues. V was cut by 4 bases and J by 3 bases, with 16 bases left in between.

The sample holds a few counts of this clonotype. V usage is TRBV24-1 and J usage is TRBJ1-2; D is ambiguous. This CDR3 region has 11 residues. Germline V gives CDR1 KGHDR, CDR2 SFDVKD. V was trimmed by 6 bases and J by 5 bases, leaving 6 bases between them. The CDR3 DNA reads TGTGCCACCAGTACCTATTATGGCTACACCTTC. Its translation is CATSTYYGYTF.

The J gene is TRBJ2-2, the V gene TRBV5-6; D is unclear. Germline V lookup: CDR1 SGHDT, CDR2 YYEEEE. This CDR3 spans 17 amino acids. With 3 bases removed from V and 1 base from J, the gap between germline ends came to 16 bases. The CDR3 sequence is CASSSYRALGNTGELFF. CDR3 bases: TGTGCCAGCAGCTCATACCGGGCTCTAGGGAACACCGGGGAGCTGTTTTTT.

In its sample, this clonotype was seen many times. V and J are TRBV27 and TRBJ1-1; D not certain. The germline gives CDR1 MNHEY, CDR2 SMNVEV (reference sequence). There are 13 residues in the CDR3. V shed 7 bases and J shed 1 base, with 10 bases lying between them. The CDR3 sequence: CASKGSSNTEAFF. DNA for the CDR3: TGTGCCAGCAAGGGAAGCTCGAACACTGAAGCTTTCTTT.

This clonotype was seen at least ten times. This chain uses TRBV20-1 with TRBJ2-7; D is perhaps TRBD1 (6 bases). Trimming removed 2 bases from V and 2 bases from J, with 7 bases in between. The CDR3 length is 12 residues. Germline V lookup: CDR1 DFQATT, CDR2 SNEGSKA (reference sequence). DNA for the CDR3: TGCAGTGCTAGAAACAGGGCCTACGAGCAGTACTTC. This sequence encodes CSARNRAYEQYF.

The chain recombines TRBV24-1 with TRBJ2-2, with D tentatively TRBD2 (5 bases). The V end was cut by 4 bases, the J end by 3 bases, with 14 bases between. CDR1 is KGHDR, CDR2 SFDVKD, per germline. CDR3 size: 16 residues. CDR3: CATSDTPPGYTGELFF. The CDR3 nucleotides are TGTGCCACCAGTGACACCCCCCCGGGATACACCGGGGAGCTGTTTTTT.

This chain uses TRBV5-1 with TRBJ1-1, with unresolved D. Germline CDR1 reads SGHRS; CDR2 reads YFSETQ. Between the trimmed V and J ends, which lost 0 bases and 1 base, there was a span of 10 bases. The CDR3 is made up of 15 amino acids. The CDR3 DNA sequence: TGCGCCAGCAGCTTGGTGCGGAGCAAGAACACTGAAGCTTTCTTT. This codes for CASSLVRSKNTEAFF.

This clonotype appeared a few times. The chain uses TRBV7-6 and TRBJ2-1; 12 nucleotides agree with TRBD2. Germline values: CDR1 SGHVS, CDR2 FNYEAQ. The CDR3 runs to 17 residues. V lost 4 bases to trimming and J lost 4 bases; unmatched junction nucleotides: 8. CDR3 nucleotide sequence: TGTGCCAGCAGCTCGCTAGCGGGAGGGCCTCCGTACAATGAGCAGTTCTTC. Translation gives CASSSLAGGPPYNEQFF.

This clonotype was seen a few times. The rearrangement links TRBV15 to TRBJ1-5; D possibly corresponds to TRBD1 (5 bases). Germline loops: CDR1 LNHNV, CDR2 YYDKDF (reference sequence). V was pared by 1 base and J by 1 base, with 14 bases between. This CDR3 has 17 amino acids. The CDR3 loop is CATSRVGGDGSNQPQHF. The CDR3 DNA reads as TGTGCCACCAGCAGAGTCGGAGGGGATGGGAGCAATCAGCCCCAGCATTTT.

The rearrangement uses TRBV5-1 and TRBJ2-1; D is ambiguous. Germline CDR1 SGHRS, CDR2 YFSETQ. V lost 4 bases, J lost 7 bases, and 12 bases lay in between. The CDR3 spans 13 residues. CDR3: CASSHRAGNEQFF. The CDR3 DNA sequence: TGCGCCAGCAGCCATCGGGCTGGGAATGAGCAGTTCTTC.

The chain employs TRBV5-1 and TRBJ1-1, with D maybe TRBD1 (5 bases). This CDR3 has 13 amino acids. The V and J ends lost 1 base and 4 bases respectively, with 8 bases between them. Germline values: CDR1 SGHRS, CDR2 YFSETQ. The CDR3 DNA follows: TGCGCCAGCAGCTTGCATGGGGCCACTGAAGCTTTCTTT. Its translation: CASSLHGATEAFF.

This clonotype was seen a few times. This chain joins TRBV20-1 and TRBJ1-1; a possible D gene is TRBD1 (5 bases). CDR1 DFQATT and CDR2 SNEGSKA come from the germline V gene (reference sequence). V was cut by 0 bases and J by 2 bases, with 10 bases left in between. The CDR3 loop spans 14 amino acids. CDR3 loop: CSARDGAKNTEAFF. DNA for the CDR3: TGCAGTGCTAGAGATGGGGCGAAAAACACTGAAGCTTTCTTT.

This clonotype has more than one count but fewer than ten. The chain is built from TRBV7-3 and TRBJ1-1; unclear D gene. The CDR3 has 11 residues. The germline gives CDR1 SGHTA, CDR2 FQGTGA. In DNA form, the CDR3 reads TGTCTCCATCTGCGGCATCCTCGAGCTTTCTTT. Translated: CLHLRHPRAFF. Filled out from reference TRBV7-3 and TRBJ1-1, the complete variable domain reads GAGVSQTPSNKVTEKGKYVELRCDPISGHTALYWYRQSLGQGPEFLIYFQGTGAADDSGLPNDRFFAVRPEGSVSTLKIQRTERGDSAVYLCLHLRHPRAFFGQGTRLTVV.

This clonotype was recorded a few times. V is TRBV7-2 and J is TRBJ2-1; D unresolved. Germline assignment: CDR1 SGHTA and CDR2 FQGNSA. V lost 5 bases, J lost 0 bases, and 11 bases lay in between. CDR3 length equals 15 residues. The DNA of the CDR3 is TGTGCCAGCAGCGACCTAAGGAGCTCCTACAATGAGCAGTTCTTC. It is translated as CASSDLRSSYNEQFF.

This chain links TRBV19 with TRBJ2-6; no firm D call. V was trimmed by 5 bases and J by 0 bases, leaving 8 bases between them. The V gene's germline CDR1 is LNHDA and CDR2 SQIVND (reference sequence). The CDR3 runs to 15 residues. Here the CDR3 reads CASSPSHSGANVLTF. CDR3 coding DNA: TGTGCCAGTAGTCCCAGCCACTCTGGGGCCAACGTCCTGACTTTC.

The J gene is TRBJ2-7, the V gene TRBV15; TRBD2 is a possible D gene (6 bases). Trimming took 4 bases from V and 4 from J, leaving 20 bases between them. CDR1 is LNHNV and CDR2 is YYDKDF in the germline V gene (reference sequence). The CDR3 spans 16 residues. Written as DNA, the CDR3 is TGTGCCACCAGCATCGAAGTTACGCGGGGAAGGTACGAGCAGTACTTC. As protein: CATSIEVTRGRYEQYF.

The chain is built from TRBV30 and TRBJ2-2, with D unclear. The CDR3 spans 13 residues. The V gene lost 0 bases and the J gene lost 5 bases, with 7 bases spanning the gap. CDR1 is GTSNPN, CDR2 SVGIG, per germline (reference sequence). CDR3 coding DNA: TGTGCCTGGAGTGTAGGTCCAACCGGGGAGCTGTTTTTT. It specifies CAWSVGPTGELFF.

This clonotype was seen ten or more times. CDR3 sequence reads: CSVAPYSGTGRSYEQYF. CDR3 sequence (DNA): TGCAGCGTTGCCCCTTATTCCGGGACAGGTCGCTCCTACGAGCAGTACTTC. J is TRBJ2-7 and V is TRBV29-1; 8 bases agree with TRBD1. Germline CDR1 reads SQVTM; CDR2 reads ANQGSEA. The CDR3 contains 17 residues. J gave up 0 bases and V 4 bases, and 14 bases lay outside the gene matches.

This clonotype was observed a handful of times. This rearrangement joins TRBV24-1 to TRBJ2-3; unclear D gene. Germline V CDR1 and CDR2: KGHDR, SFDVKD. The CDR3 loop spans 16 amino acids. V was cut by 4 bases and J by 0 bases, with 13 bases left in between. The CDR3: CATSDPDGISTDTQYF. The CDR3 coding sequence is TGTGCCACCAGTGACCCGGACGGAATTAGCACAGATACGCAGTATTTT.

This clonotype was counted only a few times. The rearrangement uses TRBV2 and TRBJ2-1; 9 positions match TRBD1. V trimming: 4 bases; J trimming: 7 bases; junction bases outside the gene matches: 8. The CDR3 is 15 amino acids. In germline, CDR1 is SNHLY, CDR2 FYNNEI. DNA of the CDR3: TGTGCCAGCAGTGTACGACAGGGGGGTACTAATGAGCAGTTCTTC. It yields the protein CASSVRQGGTNEQFF.

The chain is built from TRBV24-1 and TRBJ2-2, with D possibly matching TRBD1 (5 bases). The CDR3 runs to 16 residues. Germline assignment: CDR1 KGHDR and CDR2 SFDVKD. The V gene lost 2 bases and the J gene lost 7 bases, with 16 bases spanning the gap. CDR3 protein: CATSDSLDKDHGELFF. CDR3 DNA sequence: TGTGCCACCAGTGATTCCTTGGACAAGGATCACGGGGAGCTGTTTTTT.

In this sample, this clonotype turned up many times. The chain couples TRBV5-1 to TRBJ1-3, with D unresolved. Germline V CDR1 and CDR2: SGHRS, YFSETQ. V was pared by 3 bases and J by 7 bases, with 14 bases between. This CDR3 comprises 14 residues. The CDR3, as DNA: TGCGCCAGCAGCTCCCCCGTGGGGAGGAACACCATATATTTT. This translates into CASSSPVGRNTIYF. Full variable domain (missing parts from reference TRBV5-1 and TRBJ1-3): KAGVTQTPRYLIKTRGQQVTLSCSPISGHRSVSWYQQTPGQGLQFLFEYFSETQRNKGNFPGRFSGRQFSNSRSEMNVSTLELGDSALYLCASSSPVGRNTIYFGEGSWLTVV.

The chain uses TRBV4-3 and TRBJ2-5; TRBD1 agrees at 11 bases. The CDR3 consists of 17 residues. Germline V CDR1 and CDR2: LGHNA, YSLEER. V shed 2 bases and J 0 bases; nucleotides not matched to a gene: 5. The CDR3 here is CASSQSGDRGNQETQYF. The CDR3 DNA reads TGCGCCAGCAGCCAAAGCGGGGACAGGGGGAACCAAGAGACCCAGTACTTC.

The chain joins TRBV12-5 to TRBJ2-1; D gene ambiguous. Germline loops: CDR1 LGHNT, CDR2 FRNRAP. The CDR3 runs 13 residues. Trimming left V 1 base short and J 7 bases short, with 8 bases between. The CDR3 region is CASGLAPVNEQFF. In DNA form, the CDR3 reads TGTGCTAGTGGTTTGGCCCCCGTGAATGAGCAGTTCTTC.